This TCR beta chain was documented in a study of blood T cell repertoires in COVID-19. Some clones are missing from TCRdb's copy, which holds only in-frame ones; the method was immunoSEQ multiplex PCR. The sample yields 55,000 to 90,000 clones, more than 85% seen once. With 5 bases removed from V and 4 bases from J, the gap between germline ends came to 23 bases. Germline CDR1 reads SGHAT; CDR2 reads FQNNGV. The CDR3 sequence is 17 residues long. This chain uses TRBV11-2 with TRBJ1-1; maybe TRBD1 (5 bases). What was sequenced was peripheral blood. The sequence was obtained from a human donor with active COVID-19. The donor label of this sample is uncertain. DNA of the CDR3: TGTGCCAGCAGCCCAAGGGCGGGACCCATGAGGGTCACTGAAGCTTTCTTT. It encodes CASSPRAGPMRVTEAFF.